These 12 T cell receptor beta chains were all obtained from the same sample, sequenced in a study of blood T cell repertoires in COVID-19. Assay used: immunoSEQ multiplex PCR; TCRdb lists only in-frame clones, some missing. Here the sample spans 130,000 to 150,000 clones, more than 65% being singletons. The sample taken for sequencing was peripheral blood. The receptors originated from a woman between 45 and 60 years old in a cohort sampled during active or convalescent COVID-19.

The genes are TRBV7-9 and TRBJ1-2; the D is unclear. Germline CDR1 reads SEHNR; CDR2 reads FQNEAQ (reference sequence). V dropped 0 bases and J dropped 7 bases, with 18 bases sitting between them. The CDR3 contains 16 residues. CDR3 sequence: CASSLAVWNTRAGYTF. The CDR3 DNA reads TGTGCCAGCAGCTTAGCGGTTTGGAACACGAGGGCTGGCTACACCTTC.

In this sample, this clone turned up once. The V gene is TRBV14, the J gene TRBJ1-4; TRBD1 might be the D (6 bases). The germline V and J ends were trimmed by 2 bases and 8 bases, with 15 bases remaining between them. Germline lookup yields CDR1 SGHDN and CDR2 FVKESK. The CDR3 loop spans 15 amino acids. The CDR3 spells CASSQLRGAEEKLFF. CDR3 nucleotide sequence: TGTGCCAGCAGCCAACTCCGGGGGGCGGAGGAAAAACTGTTTTTT.

At least ten counts were recorded for this clone. This sequence joins TRBV5-8 and TRBJ2-3; D gene ambiguous. This CDR3 contains 15 residues. Germline V lookup: CDR1 SGHTS, CDR2 YDEGEE. The V and J ends lost 2 bases and 1 base respectively, with 11 bases between them. The chain's CDR3 is CASSFVSTGTDTQYF. The CDR3 DNA follows: TGTGCCAGCAGCTTTGTATCAACGGGCACAGATACGCAGTATTTT.

V usage is TRBV19 and J usage is TRBJ2-7; D not resolved. Trimming took off 1 base at V and 2 bases at J, with 18 bases between the two ends. The germline CDR1 and CDR2 sequences are LNHDA and SQIVND (reference sequence). This CDR3 contains 17 residues. CDR3 residues: CASSIVGLRQAPYEQYF. Here the CDR3 DNA reads TGTGCCAGTAGTATAGTTGGGCTACGACAAGCTCCCTACGAGCAGTACTTC.

This chain connects TRBV10-1 to TRBJ1-1; D uncertain. The CDR3 runs 13 residues. CDR1 and CDR2 (germline): WNHNN, SYGVQD (reference sequence). The ends were cut back, 6 bases at V and 7 bases at J, with 15 bases in the middle. The CDR3 is CASRDGRKGEAFF. CDR3 DNA sequence: TGCGCCAGCAGGGATGGGAGAAAAGGTGAAGCTTTCTTT.

The sample holds one count of this clone. The chain joins TRBV19 to TRBJ1-1; TRBD1 is a possible D gene (5 bases). Trimming removed 4 bases from V and 12 bases from J, with 12 bases in between. This CDR3 is built from 11 residues. The germline CDR1 and CDR2 sequences are LNHDA and SQIVND (reference sequence). The CDR3 is CASSTPGVTFF. The DNA for the CDR3 is TGTGCCAGTAGTACCCCGGGGGTAACTTTCTTT.

V usage is TRBV4-3 and J usage is TRBJ2-3; 8 nucleotides line up with TRBD2. V lost 0 bases and J lost 2; bases outside the gene matches: 7. The germline V gene encodes CDR1 LGHNA and CDR2 YSLEER. The CDR3 is 17 residues long. CDR3 bases: TGCGCCAGCAGCCAAGACGTGGGGCGGGGGGTCACAGATACGCAGTATTTT. Amino acids: CASSQDVGRGVTDTQYF.

A single count supports this clone. The CDR3 region has the DNA TGTGCCAGCAGTTCAGATCTAGCGTTCCAGTACTTC. It specifies CASSSDLAFQYF. J is TRBJ2-4 and V is TRBV7-2, with D possibly being TRBD2 (6 bases). V lost 6 bases, J lost 13 bases, and 16 bases lay in between. Germline assignment: CDR1 SGHTA and CDR2 FQGNSA. The CDR3 has 12 amino acids.

J is TRBJ2-7 and V is TRBV2, with 11 bases that match TRBD2. Germline V lookup: CDR1 SNHLY, CDR2 FYNNEI. The CDR3 has 17 residues. J gave up 7 bases and V 1 base, and 12 bases lay outside the gene matches. The CDR3 nucleotides are TGTGCCAGCAGTGAAGTCCCCCCTCGTCTAGCGGGGGGTGAGCAGTACTTC. Translated: CASSEVPPRLAGGEQYF.

V gene TRBV19 combines with J gene TRBJ1-2; weak D call: TRBD1 (5 bases). Deletions cut 4 bases from V and 3 bases from J, with 15 bases between. The CDR3 runs to 15 residues. The germline V gene encodes CDR1 LNHDA and CDR2 SQIVND (reference sequence). The CDR3 protein is CASSNRQIFYYGYTF. The CDR3, as DNA: TGTGCCAGTAGTAACCGACAGATCTTCTACTATGGCTACACCTTC.

The chain joins TRBV6-6 to TRBJ2-7; D gene uncertain. CDR3 length: 15 amino acids. V lost 7 bases to trimming and J lost 0 bases, with 16 bases between them. Per germline, CDR1 MNHNY and CDR2 SVGAGI (reference sequence). CDR3 in DNA: TGTGCCAGCAACGCACCCGACATAAGCTCCTACGAGCAGTACTTC. Translating it yields CASNAPDISSYEQYF.

The chain recombines TRBV6-5 with TRBJ1-6, with D tentatively TRBD1 (5 bases). CDR3 length equals 14 residues. Germline CDR1 reads MNHEY; CDR2 reads SVGAGI. Trimming left V 0 bases short and J 5 bases short, with 5 bases between. The CDR3 sequence: CASSYSTDNSPLHF. In DNA form, the CDR3 reads TGTGCCAGCAGTTACTCGACAGATAATTCACCCCTCCACTTT.